These 28 T cell receptor beta chains came from one sample sequenced in a study of CD8 T cells in Susac syndrome. RNA amounts of about 0.5 to 1 ug underwent reverse transcription with random hexamers. MiXCR, applied by TCRdb to the immunoSEQ multiplex PCR reads, yields one record per CDR3 protein. This sample carries approximately 280,000 distinct CDR3 sequences, approximately 85% of them seen once, and the ten largest clones take over 0.095%. Sample: CD8+ T cells from PBMCs. These receptors originate from a human donor with multiple sclerosis.

The chain couples TRBV6-5 to TRBJ1-2, with 7 bases fitting TRBD1. Germline CDR1 reads MNHEY; CDR2 reads SVGAGI. The V and J ends lost 4 bases and 5 bases, in that order; junction bases with no gene match: 10. The CDR3 has 15 amino acids. The CDR3 nucleotides are TGTGCCAGCAGTTCCCTTTCAGGGGGAGGTTATGGCTACACCTTC. It translates to CASSSLSGGGYGYTF.

In its sample, this clonotype was seen a few times. The genes are TRBV2 and TRBJ2-7; TRBD1 is a possible D gene (5 bases). The CDR3 runs 16 residues. Per the germline V gene, CDR1 is SNHLY and CDR2 is FYNNEI. V gave up 4 bases and J gave up 3 bases, with 19 bases separating them. Here the CDR3 DNA reads TGTGCCAGCAGTGGTATTGGTACAGGTAACCTCTACGAGCAGTACTTC. Encoded protein: CASSGIGTGNLYEQYF.

This clonotype is a singleton in its sample. The gene calls are TRBV12-3 or TRBV12-4 and TRBJ2-7; no reliable D call. V lost 3 bases to trimming and J lost 4 bases, with 7 bases between them. The CDR3 covers 12 residues. The CDR3 nucleotides are TGTGCCAGCAGTTTGAACAAATACGAGCAGTACTTC. It specifies CASSLNKYEQYF.

DNA of the CDR3: TGCAGTGCTAGAACCCCTAACACCGGGGAGCTGTTTTTT. This translates into CSARTPNTGELFF. The chain employs TRBV20-1 and TRBJ2-2; D remains unclear. Per germline, CDR1 DFQATT and CDR2 SNEGSKA (reference sequence). This CDR3 is 13 amino acids long. The ends were cut back, 2 bases at V and 2 bases at J, with 6 bases in the middle.

The genes are TRBV28 and TRBJ2-4; D unresolved. Germline CDR1 and CDR2: MDHEN and SYDVKM. V was clipped by 2 bases and J by 8 bases, with 1 base between them. The CDR3 totals 10 residues. CDR3 in DNA: TGTGCCAGCAGTTTAGACATTCAGTACTTC. As protein: CASSLDIQYF.

The V call is TRBV6-5, the J call TRBJ1-5; D is possibly TRBD1 (5 bases). Germline V CDR1 and CDR2: MNHEY, SVGAGI. V was clipped by 4 bases and J by 6 bases, with 10 bases between them. This CDR3 contains 13 residues. The CDR3: CASSLMGGQPQHF. The DNA of the CDR3 is TGTGCCAGCAGTTTAATGGGGGGTCAGCCCCAGCATTTT.

V gene TRBV5-4 combines with J gene TRBJ2-7, with a weak D call TRBD2 (6 bases). This CDR3 spans 15 amino acids. Germline assignment: CDR1 SGHNT and CDR2 YYREEE (reference sequence). The ends were cut back, 0 bases at V and 2 bases at J, with 12 bases in the middle. Here the CDR3 reads CASSLGTTTAYEQYF. In DNA form, the CDR3 reads TGTGCCAGCAGCTTGGGGACTACCACGGCCTACGAGCAGTACTTC.

The rearrangement links TRBV20-1 to TRBJ2-1; D uncertain. V lost 3 bases and J 6 bases, leaving 12 bases between the germline ends. Germline V CDR1 and CDR2: DFQATT, SNEGSKA (reference sequence). CDR3 size: 13 residues. Written as DNA, the CDR3 is TGCAGTGCTAGCGGCGGTACTCCCAATGAGCAGTTCTTC. Translating gives CSASGGTPNEQFF.

The chain uses TRBV6-5 and TRBJ2-1; D gene unclear. Germline V lookup: CDR1 MNHEY, CDR2 SVGAGI. There are 14 residues in the CDR3. Trimming pared 5 bases from V and 10 bases from J, leaving 18 bases between. The CDR3 DNA follows: TGTGCCAGCAGTCCCACGAGACCCCACCTGGAGCAGTTCTTC. Translating gives CASSPTRPHLEQFF.

The chain has TRBV12-3 or TRBV12-4 and TRBJ1-1; 8 bases align to TRBD1. V dropped 1 base and J dropped 0; count of bases not matched to a gene: 7. This CDR3 is built from 17 residues. CDR3 sequence reads: CASSLEDREELNTEAFF. CDR3 nucleotides: TGTGCCAGCAGTTTAGAGGACAGGGAAGAATTGAACACTGAAGCTTTCTTT.

The chain links TRBV2 to TRBJ2-5; no reliable D call. Germline CDR1 and CDR2: SNHLY and FYNNEI. V was cut by 0 bases and J by 2 bases, with 7 bases left in between. CDR3 size: 14 residues. The CDR3 loop reads CASSEASKQETQYF. The CDR3 DNA sequence: TGTGCCAGCAGTGAAGCATCTAAACAAGAGACCCAGTACTTC.

Only one count was recorded for this clonotype. J is TRBJ1-4 and V is TRBV3-1; tentative D call: TRBD1 (5 bases). This CDR3 is built from 15 residues. The germline V gene has CDR1 LGHDT and CDR2 YNNKEL (reference sequence). Trimming shortened V by 1 base and J by 6 bases, and 12 bases separated the two germline ends. The CDR3 nucleotides read TGTGCCAGCAGCCAAGGCATGGGGGTATATGAAAAACTGTTTTTT. Translated, it gives CASSQGMGVYEKLFF.

This sequence joins TRBV5-6 and TRBJ2-2; D gene ambiguous. The CDR3 is 20 amino acids. CDR1 SGHDT and CDR2 YYEEEE come from the germline V gene. Trimming stripped 3 bases from V and 1 base from J, with 25 bases between. The CDR3 reads CASSSLWAPPTIRNTGELFF. CDR3 DNA sequence: TGTGCCAGCAGCTCCTTATGGGCCCCCCCCACTATAAGGAACACCGGGGAGCTGTTTTTT.

V is TRBV20-1 and J is TRBJ2-7, with 9 bases matching TRBD2. Per germline, CDR1 DFQATT and CDR2 SNEGSKA (reference sequence). This CDR3 contains 14 residues. J lost 4 bases, V lost 3 bases, and 7 bases had no gene match. The CDR3 nucleotides are TGCAGTGCTAGGGGCGGGGGGGCAGCGTACGAGCAGTACTTC. It is translated as CSARGGGAAYEQYF.

This clonotype was seen a single time. The rearrangement links TRBV10-3 to TRBJ2-1; 14 bases are shared with TRBD2. The V gene's germline CDR1 is ENHRY and CDR2 SYGVKD. The CDR3 runs 18 residues. J was trimmed by 12 bases and V by 11 bases; bases with no gene match: 24. CDR3 sequence: CASEGDRMTSGRAWGQFF. The CDR3 DNA is TGTGCCTCCGAGGGGGACAGGATGACTAGCGGGAGGGCCTGGGGGCAGTTCTTC.

The rearrangement joins TRBV7-9 to TRBJ2-3, with D possibly TRBD2 on 5 matching bases. Germline CDR1 reads SEHNR; CDR2 reads FQNEAQ (reference sequence). The CDR3 is 15 residues long. Between the trimmed V and J ends, which lost 2 bases and 5 bases, there was a span of 14 bases. The CDR3 sequence: CASSLSLASKDTQYF. In nucleotides, the CDR3 is TGTGCCAGCAGCTTATCCCTAGCCTCTAAAGATACGCAGTATTTT.

The V gene is TRBV27, the J gene TRBJ1-2; TRBD1 aligns across 7 bases. Germline CDR1 MNHEY, CDR2 SMNVEV (reference sequence). This CDR3 region has 13 residues. V lost 5 bases, J lost 8 bases, and 8 bases stayed unmatched. In DNA form, the CDR3 reads TGTGCCAGCAGTGGGACAGAGGTTGAAGGCTACACCTTC. Translating gives CASSGTEVEGYTF.

The chain is built from TRBV27 and TRBJ1-2; D may be TRBD1 (5 bases). This CDR3 spans 15 amino acids. Germline CDR1 is MNHEY and CDR2 is SMNVEV (reference sequence). V shed 0 bases and J shed 5 bases, with 13 bases lying between them. CDR3 sequence reads: CASSLSGSEGYGYTF. The CDR3, as DNA: TGTGCCAGCAGTTTATCCGGGTCGGAGGGGTATGGCTACACCTTC.

The rearrangement joins TRBV10-3 to TRBJ2-7, with 7 bases matching TRBD1. The CDR3 covers 14 residues. Germline CDR1 ENHRY, CDR2 SYGVKD. V lost 6 bases and J lost 5; bases outside the gene matches: 10. CDR3 coding DNA: TGTGCCATCAGGAAAACAGGGGAGAGGGACGAGCAGTACTTC. Protein product: CAIRKTGERDEQYF.

Here the CDR3 DNA reads TGTGCCAGCAGGGGATTGGATGAGCAGTTCTTC. Its protein is CASRGLDEQFF. This sequence joins TRBV9 and TRBJ2-1, with unresolved D. The V gene lost 5 bases and the J gene lost 8 bases, with 8 bases spanning the gap. Germline-derived CDR1 and CDR2 are SGDLS and YYNGEE. CDR3 length: 11 amino acids.

The chain has TRBV12-3 or TRBV12-4 and TRBJ1-2, with 7 bases that match TRBD1. V was clipped by 3 bases and J by 1 base; unmatched bases: 5. This CDR3 is 15 amino acids long. This CDR3 is CASSFRTGVNYGYTF. CDR3 DNA: TGTGCCAGCAGTTTTCGTACAGGGGTTAACTATGGCTACACCTTC.

The rearrangement joins TRBV30 to TRBJ2-5; D not resolved. The CDR3 sequence is 13 residues long. V lost 0 bases, J lost 4 bases, and 9 bases lay in between. Germline-derived CDR1 and CDR2 are GTSNPN and SVGIG (reference sequence). CDR3: CAWSVGSGETQYF. The CDR3 nucleotides read TGTGCCTGGAGTGTAGGCTCGGGAGAGACCCAGTACTTC.

The J gene is TRBJ1-2, the V gene TRBV7-9; no reliable D call. Germline values: CDR1 SEHNR, CDR2 FQNEAQ (reference sequence). CDR3 length: 15 residues. V was shortened by 2 bases and J by 8 bases, with 18 bases between the two germline ends. As DNA, the CDR3 is TGTGCCAGCAGCTTAACGGCCGAAAAAAGAGGAGGCTACACCTTC. Translation: CASSLTAEKRGGYTF.

The chain employs TRBV6-1 and TRBJ2-1, with D tentatively TRBD1 or TRBD2 (5 bases each). Germline V gene data show CDR1 as MNHNS and CDR2 as SASEGT. There are 16 residues in the CDR3. Trimming pared 6 bases from V and 6 bases from J, leaving 21 bases between. CDR3 loop: CASSPSLALRGNEQFF. The DNA for the CDR3 is TGTGCCAGCAGCCCTTCGCTAGCCCTTAGGGGCAATGAGCAGTTCTTC.

V is TRBV3-1 and J is TRBJ2-1, with TRBD2 identical over 14 bases. Germline V lookup: CDR1 LGHDT, CDR2 YNNKEL (reference sequence). V lost 10 bases, J lost 3 bases, and 11 bases stayed unmatched. The CDR3 is made up of 17 amino acids. The CDR3 protein is CATSGLAGEVVYNEQFF. The CDR3 coding sequence is TGTGCCACCTCGGGACTAGCGGGAGAGGTTGTCTACAATGAGCAGTTCTTC.

The J gene is TRBJ1-6, the V gene TRBV9; maybe TRBD1 (6 bases). Deletions cut 3 bases from V and 10 bases from J, with 14 bases between. CDR1 and CDR2 (germline): SGDLS, YYNGEE. The CDR3 has 14 amino acids. As DNA, the CDR3 is TGTGCCAGCAGCGAGGAGGGGGTAAACTCACCCCTCCACTTT. Translated: CASSEEGVNSPLHF.

A note on this clonotype: Because the CDR3 is missing its conserved closing phenylalanine or tryptophan, this is likely a read error. The chain employs TRBV7-9 and TRBJ2-5; 10 nucleotides agree with TRBD2. CDR3 length equals 14 residues. After removal of 11 bases from V and 2 bases from J, the junction contained 8 bases not matched to a gene. Germline values: CDR1 SEHNR, CDR2 FQNEAQ (reference sequence). The CDR3 loop is CAGHGLAEQETQYL. CDR3 nucleotides: TGTGCCGGGCACGGACTAGCGGAACAAGAGACCCAGTACCTC.

The J gene is TRBJ1-2, the V gene TRBV7-9, with D possibly TRBD1 on 5 matching bases. The ends were cut back, 5 bases at V and 3 bases at J, with 16 bases in the middle. The CDR3 loop spans 15 amino acids. Germline V gene lookup returns CDR1 SEHNR and CDR2 FQNEAQ (reference sequence). CDR3 sequence reads: CASSGLKGPDYGYTF. The CDR3 DNA reads TGTGCCAGCAGCGGACTCAAGGGGCCAGACTATGGCTACACCTTC.